These 27 T cell receptor beta chains originate from one sample sequenced in a study of T cell responses to AZD1222 COVID-19 vaccine. TCRdb's table, derived via immunoSEQ multiplex PCR, lists solely in-frame clones and lacks some. The table includes 55,000 to 80,000 clones, about 89% detected once. This specimen was peripheral blood, taken 28 days after the second AZD1222 dose. The origin of the receptors is an adult who received the AZD1222 COVID-19 vaccine.

This clone was seen more than once but under ten times. J is TRBJ1-6 and V is TRBV7-3; D gene ambiguous. Trimming cost V 3 bases and J 7 bases, with 10 bases left between them. The germline V gene has CDR1 SGHTA and CDR2 FQGTGA. CDR3 length: 14 amino acids. CDR3: CASSFEGLNSPLHF. The CDR3 region has the DNA TGTGCCAGCAGCTTTGAGGGCCTAAATTCACCCCTCCACTTT.

V and J are TRBV5-1 and TRBJ1-1; unclear D gene. The CDR3 contains 14 residues. The germline gives CDR1 SGHRS, CDR2 YFSETQ. Deletions cut 1 base from V and 1 base from J, with 8 bases between. CDR3 bases: TGCGCCAGCAGCTTGTTGACGAGGAACACTGAAGCTTTCTTT. Protein product: CASSLLTRNTEAFF.

In this sample, this clone turned up a few times. This rearrangement joins TRBV19 to TRBJ2-7; 7 bases map to TRBD1. The germline gives CDR1 LNHDA, CDR2 SQIVND (reference sequence). The CDR3 covers 14 residues. V was pared by 5 bases and J by 3 bases, with 7 bases of the junction left unmatched. CDR3 loop: CASSPQGVIYEQYF. In DNA, the CDR3 is TGTGCCAGTAGTCCGCAGGGGGTAATCTACGAGCAGTACTTC.

The chain combines TRBV5-1 with TRBJ2-3, with D tentatively TRBD1 (5 bases). CDR1 and CDR2 (germline): SGHRS, YFSETQ. This CDR3 comprises 15 residues. Trimming left V 0 bases short and J 2 bases short, with 10 bases between. CDR3: CASSLAGHPTDTQYF. CDR3 in DNA: TGCGCCAGCAGCTTGGCCGGACACCCCACAGATACGCAGTATTTT.

V gene TRBV19 combines with J gene TRBJ2-7; TRBD2 matches 7 bases. Germline CDR1 reads LNHDA; CDR2 reads SQIVND (reference sequence). The CDR3 covers 14 residues. Trimming removed 5 bases from V and 7 bases from J; junction bases left unmatched: 11. CDR3: CASSPGAGRGEQYF. The CDR3 nucleotides are TGTGCCAGTAGTCCGGGAGCGGGGAGAGGGGAGCAGTACTTC.

This clone was seen a single time. The chain couples TRBV6-4 to TRBJ2-7; 10 bases line up with TRBD2. The germline V gene has CDR1 MRHNA and CDR2 SNTAGT. The CDR3 has 14 amino acids. V lost 8 bases, J lost 2 bases, and 6 bases stayed unmatched. The CDR3 reads CASLSGRPTYEQYF. CDR3 bases: TGTGCCAGCCTTAGCGGGAGGCCTACCTACGAGCAGTACTTC.

The rearrangement uses TRBV7-2 and TRBJ2-3; 11 bases are shared with TRBD2. V trimming: 5 bases; J trimming: 4 bases; junction bases outside the gene matches: 11. This CDR3 has 17 amino acids. Per germline, CDR1 SGHTA and CDR2 FQGNSA. For the CDR3, the DNA is TGTGCCAGCAGCCGCCAAGTACTAGCGGGAGTAGCAGATACGCAGTATTTT. Its translation: CASSRQVLAGVADTQYF.

CDR3 sequence (DNA): TGTGCCATCAGTGAGTTAGGCAGCCCTGAGGTCTACGAGCAGTACTTC. Amino acids: CAISELGSPEVYEQYF. The chain joins TRBV10-3 to TRBJ2-7; D gene ambiguous. The CDR3 is made up of 16 amino acids. Trimming left V 1 base short and J 3 bases short, with 16 bases between. The germline CDR1 and CDR2 sequences are ENHRY and SYGVKD.

The chain links TRBV6-5 to TRBJ1-2; 8 bases align to TRBD1. The CDR3 has 12 residues. V dropped 10 bases and J dropped 4; count of bases not matched to a gene: 5. Germline lookup yields CDR1 MNHEY and CDR2 SVGAGI. The CDR3 protein is CATLTGGYGYTF. The DNA for the CDR3 is TGTGCCACCCTTACAGGGGGCTATGGCTACACCTTC.

The V call is TRBV4-2, the J call TRBJ1-4; 7 bases are a match to TRBD1. CDR3 size: 16 residues. Trimming removed 4 bases from V and 1 base from J; junction bases left unmatched: 6. Per germline, CDR1 LGHNA and CDR2 YNFKEQ. The CDR3 protein is CASSPRQGVTNEKLFF. The CDR3 nucleotides read TGTGCCAGCAGCCCCCGACAGGGAGTAACTAATGAAAAACTGTTTTTT.

This chain connects TRBV6-5 to TRBJ2-1, with 7 nucleotides matching TRBD1. V lost 6 bases and J lost 7; bases outside the gene matches: 9. In germline, CDR1 is MNHEY, CDR2 SVGAGI. The length of the CDR3 is 14 residues. CDR3 region: CASRRGPNVNEQFF. The CDR3 nucleotides are TGTGCCAGCAGGAGGGGGCCGAATGTGAATGAGCAGTTCTTC.

This clone was picked up a small number of times. The genes are TRBV7-9 and TRBJ1-3; perhaps TRBD1 as D (5 bases). V was trimmed by 3 bases and J by 0 bases, leaving 9 bases between them. The V gene's germline CDR1 is SEHNR and CDR2 FQNEAQ (reference sequence). The CDR3 loop spans 15 amino acids. The CDR3 DNA follows: TGTGCCAGCAGCTTGGAGGGGACCTCTGGAAACACCATATATTTT. Translating it yields CASSLEGTSGNTIYF.

The rearrangement joins TRBV18 to TRBJ2-1; either TRBD1 or TRBD2 may fit D (5 bases each). Looked up from germline, CDR1 is KGHSH and CDR2 is LQKENI. This CDR3 contains 13 residues. The V gene lost 6 bases and the J gene lost 6 bases, with 12 bases spanning the gap. CDR3 sequence (DNA): TGTGCCAGCTCTCCCGGGACGCTCAATGAGCAGTTCTTC. It specifies CASSPGTLNEQFF.

The CDR3 here is CASSPGAANTGELFF. For the CDR3, the DNA is TGTGCCAGCAGCCCAGGAGCGGCAAACACCGGGGAGCTGTTTTTT. The chain employs TRBV14 and TRBJ2-2, with a tentative D call TRBD2 (5 bases). Germline CDR1 and CDR2: SGHDN and FVKESK. Trimming removed 4 bases from V and 2 bases from J, with 11 bases in between. CDR3 length: 15 residues.

The sample holds one count of this clone. V is TRBV2 and J is TRBJ1-5; 10 bases align to TRBD1. The CDR3 consists of 15 residues. CDR1 and CDR2 (germline): SNHLY, FYNNEI. The V segment lost 6 bases and the J segment 4 bases; nucleotides outside the gene matches: 6. DNA for the CDR3: TGTGCCAGCAGCCGGGACAGGGGTGGTAATCAGCCCCAGCATTTT. It specifies CASSRDRGGNQPQHF.

This clone was seen a single time. The chain couples TRBV5-1 to TRBJ1-2; D remains ambiguous. The CDR3 has 15 residues. In germline, CDR1 is SGHRS, CDR2 YFSETQ. V was pared by 0 bases and J by 3 bases, with 12 bases between. The CDR3 sequence: CASSLASYSHYGYTF. The CDR3 nucleotides read TGCGCCAGCAGCTTGGCTTCCTACAGCCACTATGGCTACACCTTC.

This chain's CDR3 is CSVDKPGTGGPPYYGYTF. The CDR3 nucleotides read TGCAGCGTTGACAAACCCGGGACAGGGGGCCCTCCGTACTATGGCTACACCTTC. The chain couples TRBV29-1 to TRBJ1-2; 12 bases line up with TRBD1. Germline lookup yields CDR1 SQVTM and CDR2 ANQGSEA. After removal of 3 bases from V and 3 bases from J, the junction contained 14 bases not matched to a gene. The length of the CDR3 is 18 residues. Full variable domain (rest looked up from reference TRBV29-1 and TRBJ1-2): SAVISQKPSRDICQRGTSLTIQCQVDSQVTMMFWYRQQPGQSLTLIATANQGSEATYESGFVIDKFPISRPNLTFSTLTVSNMSPEDSSIYLCSVDKPGTGGPPYYGYTFGSGTRLTVV.

The CDR3 sequence is CASAPRTSGYTGELFF. CDR3 bases: TGTGCCAGCGCTCCCAGGACTAGCGGCTACACCGGGGAGCTGTTTTTT. V usage is TRBV7-2 and J usage is TRBJ2-2, with TRBD2 matching over 10 bases. Losses at the gene ends were 8 bases for V and 3 bases for J; bases not matched to a gene: 9. Germline lookup yields CDR1 SGHTA and CDR2 FQGNSA. CDR3 size: 16 residues.

The genes are TRBV9 and TRBJ1-3, with D uncertain. Germline values: CDR1 SGDLS, CDR2 YYNGEE. V shed 0 bases and J shed 6 bases, with 10 bases lying between them. CDR3 length: 14 residues. The CDR3 region is CASSVGGKENTIYF. DNA of the CDR3: TGTGCCAGCAGCGTAGGGGGAAAGGAAAACACCATATATTTT.

The chain combines TRBV11-2 with TRBJ1-2; 7 bases match TRBD1. J lost 4 bases, V lost 4 bases, and 6 bases had no gene match. Germline V gene data show CDR1 as SGHAT and CDR2 as FQNNGV. CDR3 length: 14 residues. The CDR3 sequence: CASSSTTGFYGYTF. The CDR3 DNA reads TGTGCCAGCAGCTCTACGACAGGGTTCTATGGCTACACCTTC.

This clone occurred once. This sequence joins TRBV7-2 and TRBJ2-1; TRBD2 matches at 9 bases. The V segment lost 6 bases and the J segment 0 bases; nucleotides outside the gene matches: 6. The germline V gene encodes CDR1 SGHTA and CDR2 FQGNSA. This CDR3 is built from 16 residues. CDR3 sequence (DNA): TGTGCCAGCAGGCGGACTAGCGCTAGCTCCTACAATGAGCAGTTCTTC. Its translation is CASRRTSASSYNEQFF. Using reference TRBV7-2 and TRBJ2-1 for the parts outside the CDR3, the full variable domain is GAGVSQSPSNKVTEKGKDVELRCDPISGHTALYWYRQSLGQGLEFLIYFQGNSAPDKSGLPSDRFSAERTGGSVSTLTIQRTQQEDSAVYLCASRRTSASSYNEQFFGPGTRLTVL.

This clone appeared once. The chain combines TRBV19 with TRBJ1-3; TRBD1 might be the D (5 bases). This CDR3 is built from 15 residues. Trimming removed 5 bases from V and 6 bases from J, with 17 bases in between. Looked up from germline, CDR1 is LNHDA and CDR2 is SQIVND (reference sequence). For the CDR3, the DNA is TGTGCCAGTAGTGAGTTGGACCGAGGGGCAAACACCATATATTTT. It codes for CASSELDRGANTIYF.

The chain recombines TRBV19 with TRBJ2-1; the D call may be TRBD1 or TRBD2 (5 bases each). The V gene's germline CDR1 is LNHDA and CDR2 SQIVND (reference sequence). The CDR3 is 14 amino acids. V lost 11 bases to trimming and J lost 10 bases, with 24 bases between them. Written as DNA, the CDR3 is TGTGCCTCCCAAGTGGGGACCACCAAGGGGGAGCAGTTCTTC. Translating it yields CASQVGTTKGEQFF.

The CDR3 nucleotides read TGTGCCAGCAGCCGCCGGGACAGGGATTTTCTTCCTAACACCGGGGAGCTGTTTTTT. Protein product: CASSRRDRDFLPNTGELFF. This chain links TRBV7-2 with TRBJ2-2; 9 nucleotides match TRBD1. There are 19 residues in the CDR3. The V gene's germline CDR1 is SGHTA and CDR2 FQGNSA. The V gene end was trimmed by 5 bases and the J gene end by 2 bases; junction bases not matched to a gene: 15.

The V call is TRBV21-1, the J call TRBJ2-3; the table calls TRBD2, which could not be checked here. TRBV21-1 is annotated as a pseudogene. The CDR3 consists of 14 residues. CDR3 region: CASSRAGRGDTQYF. Here the CDR3 DNA reads TGTGCCAGCAGCAGGGCGGGGAGGGGAGATACGCAGTATTTT.

The chain uses TRBV11-3 and TRBJ2-3, with 7 bases fitting TRBD1. CDR1 SGHNT and CDR2 YENEEA come from the germline V gene. J was trimmed by 3 bases and V by 6 bases; bases with no gene match: 12. The CDR3 sequence is 16 residues long. In nucleotides, the CDR3 is TGTGCCAGCAGTTTCCCCACAGGGGTCATAACAGATACGCAGTATTTT. Its translation: CASSFPTGVITDTQYF. The variable domain in full, with the rest retrieved from reference TRBV11-3 and TRBJ2-3, is EAGVVQSPRYKIIEKKQPVAFWCNPISGHNTLYWYLQNLGQGPELLIRYENEEAVDDSQLPKDRFSAERLKGVDSTLKIQPAELGDSAVYLCASSFPTGVITDTQYFGPGTRLTVL.

The chain links TRBV12-5 to TRBJ1-1; D not certain. V lost 0 bases and J 0 bases, leaving 11 bases between the germline ends. The CDR3 loop spans 16 amino acids. Germline V gene sequence: CDR1 LGHNT, CDR2 FRNRAP. The CDR3 DNA reads TGTGCTAGTGGTTTGGTACGAGGATCCATGAACACTGAAGCTTTCTTT. This translates into CASGLVRGSMNTEAFF.